Presented here are 20 T cell receptor beta chains from one specimen sequenced in a study of control samples from healthy donors and cancer patients. Assay: immunoSEQ multiplex PCR; the TCRdb copy retains only in-frame clones and omits some. The sample shows fewer than 150,000 clones, around nine tenths of them seen only once. The sample taken for sequencing was blood. The origin of the receptors is a man between 18 and 29 years old in good health.

V gene TRBV6-2 or TRBV6-3 combines with J gene TRBJ2-3; 14 bases map to TRBD2. Trimming at V came to 2 bases and at J to 0 bases, leaving 10 bases not matched to a gene. The germline V gene encodes CDR1 MNHEY and CDR2 SVGEGT. CDR3 length equals 20 residues. The CDR3 region is CASSYVTSGRAPISTDTQYF. The CDR3 coding sequence is TGTGCCAGCAGTTACGTGACTAGCGGGAGGGCCCCGATTAGCACAGATACGCAGTATTTT.

The rearrangement joins TRBV5-1 to TRBJ2-5; perhaps TRBD1 as D (5 bases). Trimming removed 4 bases from V and 3 bases from J, with 10 bases in between. Germline loops: CDR1 SGHRS, CDR2 YFSETQ. The CDR3 loop spans 13 amino acids. The CDR3 here is CASSAQGKETQYF. CDR3 DNA: TGCGCCAGCAGCGCGCAGGGTAAAGAGACCCAGTACTTC.

The V and J genes are TRBV7-2 and TRBJ2-7; TRBD2 might be the D (7 bases). CDR1 is SGHTA, CDR2 FQGNSA, per germline. V was trimmed by 4 bases and J by 3 bases, leaving 19 bases between them. This CDR3 is built from 16 residues. DNA for the CDR3: TGTGCCAGCAGCTCTGAGGGGGGGCCGGTTAACTACGAGCAGTACTTC. Amino acid sequence: CASSSEGGPVNYEQYF.

The rearrangement joins TRBV23-1 to TRBJ2-1, with D perhaps TRBD1 (6 bases). TRBV23-1 is given ORF status, its function remaining uncertain. The CDR3 spans 14 residues. V dropped 8 bases and J dropped 8 bases, with 19 bases sitting between them. This chain's CDR3 is CASGRQGLSDEQFF. The CDR3 DNA reads TGCGCCAGCGGTCGGCAGGGGTTAAGCGATGAGCAGTTCTTC.

The chain has TRBV29-1 and TRBJ2-5; 10 positions match TRBD2. Germline V gives CDR1 SQVTM, CDR2 ANQGSEA. V shed 3 bases, J shed 5 bases, and the junction held 9 bases outside the gene matches. This CDR3 is built from 15 residues. This chain's CDR3 is CSVDGSGRAWETQYF. The CDR3 coding sequence is TGCAGCGTTGACGGGAGCGGGAGGGCCTGGGAGACCCAGTACTTC. Complete variable domain (other parts from reference TRBV29-1 and TRBJ2-5): SAVISQKPSRDICQRGTSLTIQCQVDSQVTMMFWYRQQPGQSLTLIATANQGSEATYESGFVIDKFPISRPNLTFSTLTVSNMSPEDSSIYLCSVDGSGRAWETQYFGPGTRLLVL.

This clone was seen more than once but under ten times. Here the CDR3 DNA reads TGTGCCAGCAGCTTAGGTAGCTATAATTCACCCCTCCACTTT. This encodes CASSLGSYNSPLHF. The V call is TRBV7-9, the J call TRBJ1-6, with D hard to call. The CDR3 has 14 amino acids. V lost 1 base to trimming and J lost 3 bases, with 4 bases between them. CDR1 and CDR2 (germline): SEHNR, FQNEAQ (reference sequence).

This chain uses TRBV9 with TRBJ1-5; D call uncertain. Germline V gives CDR1 SGDLS, CDR2 YYNGEE. The CDR3 is made up of 15 amino acids. Between the trimmed V and J ends, which lost 0 bases and 7 bases, there was a span of 14 bases. DNA of the CDR3: TGTGCCAGCAGCGTAGATTGGGAGGCGGGACAGCCCCAGCATTTT. Translated, it gives CASSVDWEAGQPQHF.

This clone is a singleton in its sample. V usage is TRBV27 and J usage is TRBJ2-1; D perhaps matches TRBD2 (5 bases). The CDR3 spans 14 residues. Germline V lookup: CDR1 MNHEY, CDR2 SMNVEV (reference sequence). V dropped 3 bases and J dropped 3 bases, with 9 bases sitting between them. The CDR3 is CASSFGGGYNEQFF. The CDR3 DNA reads TGTGCCAGCAGTTTTGGCGGAGGCTACAATGAGCAGTTCTTC.

V and J are TRBV5-1 and TRBJ1-4; D not resolved. The CDR3 consists of 13 residues. Germline loops: CDR1 SGHRS, CDR2 YFSETQ. With 0 bases removed from V and 10 bases from J, the gap between germline ends came to 10 bases. DNA for the CDR3: TGCGCCAGCAGCTTGGAGGGAAGTGGAAAACTGTTTTTT. Protein sequence: CASSLEGSGKLFF.

This chain links TRBV7-2 with TRBJ2-1; 9 bases map to TRBD1. Trimming removed 1 base from V and 12 bases from J; junction bases left unmatched: 10. The CDR3 is 15 residues long. The germline V gene encodes CDR1 SGHTA and CDR2 FQGNSA. The CDR3 region has the DNA TGTGCCAGCAGCTTAGGATACAGGGGGCAGGGTGGGCAGTTCTTC. It encodes CASSLGYRGQGGQFF. Full variable domain (missing parts from reference TRBV7-2 and TRBJ2-1): GAGVSQSPSNKVTEKGKDVELRCDPISGHTALYWYRQSLGQGLEFLIYFQGNSAPDKSGLPSDRFSAERTGGSVSTLTIQRTQQEDSAVYLCASSLGYRGQGGQFFGPGTRLTVL.

V usage is TRBV3-1 (or the pseudogene TRBV3-2) and J usage is TRBJ1-3; D call uncertain. The V end lost 3 bases, the J end lost 4 bases, and 10 bases lay between the germline ends. CDR1 and CDR2 from the germline V gene are LGHDT and YNNKEL (reference sequence). This CDR3 has 14 amino acids. The CDR3 coding sequence is TGTGCCAGCAGCCAGGCGCCGGGCGGAAACACCATATATTTT. Its protein is CASSQAPGGNTIYF.

The J gene is TRBJ1-2, the V gene TRBV4-3, with 9 bases that match TRBD1. V shed 0 bases, J shed 8 bases, and the junction held 7 bases outside the gene matches. The CDR3 sequence is 15 residues long. Germline CDR1 is LGHNA and CDR2 is YSLEER. The CDR3 loop is CASSQDLQGAGGYTF. The CDR3 nucleotides read TGCGCCAGCAGCCAAGATCTACAGGGGGCCGGCGGCTACACCTTC.

The V and J genes are TRBV11-2 and TRBJ2-7, with D unresolved. Trimming removed 1 base at V and 2 bases at J, with 9 bases between. The germline V gene has CDR1 SGHAT and CDR2 FQNNGV. The length of the CDR3 is 14 residues. Here the CDR3 DNA reads TGTGCCAGCAGCTTAGTATACAGTCCCTACGAGCAGTACGTC. Its translation is CASSLVYSPYEQYV.

The J gene is TRBJ1-2, the V gene TRBV5-1, with D perhaps matching TRBD1 (5 bases). The germline V gene encodes CDR1 SGHRS and CDR2 YFSETQ. This CDR3 has 13 amino acids. Trimming shortened V by 4 bases and J by 6 bases, and 13 bases separated the two germline ends. CDR3 in amino acids: CASSPLEGHGYTF. For the CDR3, the DNA is TGCGCCAGCAGCCCGCTCGAGGGGCATGGCTACACCTTC. The entire variable domain, with the rest obtained from reference TRBV5-1 and TRBJ1-2, is as follows: KAGVTQTPRYLIKTRGQQVTLSCSPISGHRSVSWYQQTPGQGLQFLFEYFSETQRNKGNFPGRFSGRQFSNSRSEMNVSTLELGDSALYLCASSPLEGHGYTFGSGTRLTVV.

J is TRBJ2-3 and V is TRBV27, with D perhaps TRBD2 (6 bases). The CDR3 is 17 amino acids. From germline, CDR1 is MNHEY and CDR2 SMNVEV (reference sequence). V was pared by 0 bases and J by 2 bases, with 15 bases between. The CDR3 DNA reads TGTGCCAGCAGTTTATCGGGGGTGGCGGGGCACACAGATACGCAGTATTTT. Protein: CASSLSGVAGHTDTQYF.

The chain combines TRBV19 with TRBJ1-5; TRBD1 matches 7 bases. There are 14 residues in the CDR3. The germline V gene has CDR1 LNHDA and CDR2 SQIVND (reference sequence). J was trimmed by 8 bases and V by 7 bases; bases with no gene match: 11. The DNA for the CDR3 is TGTGCCAGTAACGCACAGGGGTGGGGGGAGCCCCAGCATTTT. Translating gives CASNAQGWGEPQHF.

There are a few counts of this clone. The V and J genes are TRBV9 and TRBJ1-2; tentatively, D is TRBD1 (5 bases). The V gene lost 4 bases and the J gene lost 1 base, with 23 bases spanning the gap. This CDR3 has 18 residues. Germline CDR1 and CDR2: SGDLS and YYNGEE. CDR3 sequence reads: CASSTPTDLEIHNYGYTF. CDR3 nucleotides: TGTGCCAGCAGCACCCCGACAGACCTCGAGATTCATAACTATGGCTACACCTTC.

The rearrangement joins TRBV30 to TRBJ1-5; 7 nucleotides align to TRBD1. The CDR3 totals 16 residues. With 2 bases clipped from V and 5 bases from J, the junction kept 12 bases outside the gene matches. Germline CDR1 reads GTSNPN; CDR2 reads SVGIG (reference sequence). The CDR3 region is CAWSQAGTVGDQPQHF. The CDR3 nucleotides are TGTGCCTGGAGTCAGGCCGGGACAGTGGGAGATCAGCCCCAGCATTTT. The variable domain in full, with the rest retrieved from reference TRBV30 and TRBJ1-5, is SQTIHQWPATLVQPVGSPLSLECTVEGTSNPNLYWYRQAAGRGLQLLFYSVGIGQISSEVPQNLSASRPQDRQFILSSKKLLLSDSGFYLCAWSQAGTVGDQPQHFGDGTRLSIL.

The genes are TRBV5-6 and TRBJ2-5; a weak D match, TRBD1 (6 bases). The germline V and J ends were trimmed by 4 bases and 2 bases, with 12 bases remaining between them. Looked up from germline, CDR1 is SGHDT and CDR2 is YYEEEE. This CDR3 is 14 amino acids long. For the CDR3, the DNA is TGTGCCAGCAGCCCAGACGGACAGCAAGAGACCCAGTACTTC. It specifies CASSPDGQQETQYF.

The genes are TRBV27 and TRBJ1-1; D is unclear. The V and J ends lost 5 bases and 1 base respectively, with 11 bases between them. Germline CDR1 and CDR2: MNHEY and SMNVEV (reference sequence). The CDR3 length is 14 residues. The DNA for the CDR3 is TGTGCCAGCAGTCCGGAACGGGGGAACACTGAAGCTTTCTTT. Translating gives CASSPERGNTEAFF.